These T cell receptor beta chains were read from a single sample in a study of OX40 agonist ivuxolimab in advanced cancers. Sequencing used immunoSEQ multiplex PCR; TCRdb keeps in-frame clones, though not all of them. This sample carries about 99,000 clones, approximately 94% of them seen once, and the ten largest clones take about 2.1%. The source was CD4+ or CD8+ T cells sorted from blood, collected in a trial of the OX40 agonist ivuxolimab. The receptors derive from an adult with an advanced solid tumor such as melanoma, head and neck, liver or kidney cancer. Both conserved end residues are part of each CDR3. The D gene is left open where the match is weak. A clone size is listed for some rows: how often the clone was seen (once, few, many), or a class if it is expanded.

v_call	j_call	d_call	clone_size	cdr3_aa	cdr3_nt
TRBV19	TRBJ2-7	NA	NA	CASSIGTVYEQYF	TGTGCCAGTAGTATAGGGACGGTCTACGAGCAGTACTTC
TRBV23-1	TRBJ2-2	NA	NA	CASSPHPRNGTGELFF	TGCGCCAGCAGTCCCCACCCTAGAAACGGCACGGGGGAGCTGTTTTTT
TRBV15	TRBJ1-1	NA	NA	CATSGRAGWATEAFF	TGTGCCACCAGCGGGAGGGCAGGGTGGGCCACTGAAGCTTTCTTT
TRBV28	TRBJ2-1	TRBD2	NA	CASSLGTSINEQFF	TGTGCCAGCAGTCTAGGGACTAGCATAAATGAGCAGTTCTTC
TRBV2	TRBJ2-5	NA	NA	CASSEVGRTQETQYF	TGTGCCAGCAGTGAGGTTGGAAGGACCCAAGAGACCCAGTACTTC
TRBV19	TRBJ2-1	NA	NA	CASSIQSGSYNEQFF	TGTGCCAGTAGTATTCAGAGCGGATCCTACAATGAGCAGTTCTTC
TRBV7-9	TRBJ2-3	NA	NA	CASSSPTLPDTQYF	TGTGCCAGCAGCTCCCCCACCTTACCAGATACGCAGTATTTT
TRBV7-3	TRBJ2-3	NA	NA	CASSLTHGVGSTDTQYF	TGTGCCAGCAGCTTAACCCACGGAGTGGGGAGCACAGATACGCAGTATTTT
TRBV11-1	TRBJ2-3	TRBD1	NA	CASSIHRGDTQYF	TGTGCCAGCAGCATCCACAGGGGTGATACGCAGTATTTT
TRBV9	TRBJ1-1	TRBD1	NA	CASSVGGGITEAFF	TGTGCCAGCAGCGTAGGAGGGGGCATCACTGAAGCTTTCTTT
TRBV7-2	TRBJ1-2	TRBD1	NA	CASSPQGGDYGYTF	TGTGCCAGCAGCCCACAGGGGGGGGACTATGGCTACACCTTC
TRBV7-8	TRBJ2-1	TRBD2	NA	CASSPNGGVDEQFF	TGTGCCAGCAGCCCCAACGGGGGGGTCGATGAGCAGTTCTTC
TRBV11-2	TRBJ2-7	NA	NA	CASGGARYEQYF	TGTGCCAGCGGGGGGGCCCGCTACGAGCAGTACTTC
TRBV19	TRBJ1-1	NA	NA	CASSIRREITEAFF	TGTGCCAGTAGTATCAGGCGCGAGATCACTGAAGCTTTCTTT
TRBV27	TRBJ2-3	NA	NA	CASSLFEGRDTQYF	TGTGCCAGCAGTTTATTTGAGGGTCGGGATACGCAGTATTTT
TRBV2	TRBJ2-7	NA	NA	CASSEITQSGYEQYF	TGTGCCAGCAGTGAAATAACGCAGTCTGGGTACGAGCAGTACTTC
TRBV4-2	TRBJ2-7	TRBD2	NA	CASSMGGRTSRYEQYF	TGTGCCAGCAGCATGGGTGGTAGGACTAGTCGGTACGAGCAGTACTTC
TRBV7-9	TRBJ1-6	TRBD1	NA	CASSSTQGVSSPLHF	TGTGCCAGCAGCTCAACACAGGGGGTATCTTCACCCCTCCACTTT
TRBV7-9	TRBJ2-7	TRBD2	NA	CASSSPLAGAYEQYF	TGTGCCAGCAGTTCACCACTAGCGGGGGCCTACGAGCAGTACTTC
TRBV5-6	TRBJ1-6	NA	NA	CASSPDIPLYYNSPLHF	TGTGCCAGCAGCCCGGATATCCCCCTATACTATAATTCACCCCTCCACTTT
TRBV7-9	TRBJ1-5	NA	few	CASSLGGADNQPQHF	TGTGCCAGCAGCTTAGGGGGGGCCGATAATCAGCCCCAGCATTTT
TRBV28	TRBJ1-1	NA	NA	CASSFSGGRNTEAFF	TGTGCCAGCAGTTTTAGCGGGGGACGAAACACTGAAGCTTTCTTT
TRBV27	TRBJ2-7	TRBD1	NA	CASSSRQGYEQYF	TGTGCCAGCAGTTCACGACAGGGTTACGAGCAGTACTTC
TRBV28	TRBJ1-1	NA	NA	CASSPTGEANTEAFF	TGTGCCAGCAGCCCAACGGGGGAGGCGAACACTGAAGCTTTCTTT
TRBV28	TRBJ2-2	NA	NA	CASSFRQNTGELFF	TGTGCCAGCAGTTTCAGACAGAACACCGGGGAGCTGTTTTTT
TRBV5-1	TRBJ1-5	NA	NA	CASSLEGGTQHF	TGCGCCAGCAGCTTGGAGGGGGGTACCCAGCATTTT
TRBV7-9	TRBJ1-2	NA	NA	CASSLVIGDPNYGYTF	TGTGCCAGCAGCTTAGTAATTGGGGACCCTAACTATGGCTACACCTTC
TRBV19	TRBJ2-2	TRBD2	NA	CASSPLAGLEGITGELFF	TGTGCCAGTAGTCCTTTAGCGGGTCTAGAGGGGATCACCGGGGAGCTGTTTTTT
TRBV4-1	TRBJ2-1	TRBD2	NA	CASSQSGAGGSSEQFF	TGCGCCAGCAGCCAATCTGGAGCGGGGGGCTCCTCTGAGCAGTTCTTC
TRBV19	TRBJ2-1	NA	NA	CASRDVTSSYNEQFF	TGTGCCAGTCGGGACGTCACAAGCTCCTACAATGAGCAGTTCTTC
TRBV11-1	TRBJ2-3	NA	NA	CASSTTGDRTDTQYF	TGTGCCAGCAGCACAACAGGAGACCGCACAGATACGCAGTATTTT
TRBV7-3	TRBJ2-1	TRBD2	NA	CASSLPTSMRNEQFF	TGTGCCAGCAGCTTGCCGACTAGCATGCGGAATGAGCAGTTCTTC
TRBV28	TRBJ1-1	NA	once	CASSLLSESTEAFF	TGTGCCAGCAGTTTACTATCGGAGAGCACTGAAGCTTTCTTT
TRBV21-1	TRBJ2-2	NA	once	CASSKGAPGTGTGELFF	TGTGCCAGCAGCAAAGGTGCTCCCGGGACAGGGACCGGGGAGCTGTTTTTT
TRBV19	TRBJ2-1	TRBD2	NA	CASSIGGAGLAAYNEQFF	TGTGCCAGTAGTATTGGGGGGGCTGGACTAGCGGCGTACAATGAGCAGTTCTTC
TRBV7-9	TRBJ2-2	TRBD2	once	CASSSGLAGENTGELFF	TGTGCCAGCAGCTCGGGACTAGCGGGGGAGAACACCGGGGAGCTGTTTTTT
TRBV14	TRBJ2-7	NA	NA	CASSQLVYEQYF	TGTGCCAGCAGCCAACTAGTTTACGAGCAGTACTTC
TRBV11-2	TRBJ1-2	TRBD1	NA	CASSLVDRDYGYTF	TGTGCCAGCAGCTTGGTCGACAGGGACTATGGCTACACCTTC
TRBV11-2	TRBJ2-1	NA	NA	CASSLVDEQFF	TGTGCCAGCAGCTTAGTAGATGAGCAGTTCTTC
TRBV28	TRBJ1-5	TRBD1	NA	CASSRQGGGQPQHF	TGTGCCAGCAGCCGACAGGGGGGAGGTCAGCCCCAGCATTTT
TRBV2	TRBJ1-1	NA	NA	CASVGGVTEAFF	TGTGCCAGCGTCGGAGGGGTGACTGAAGCTTTCTTT
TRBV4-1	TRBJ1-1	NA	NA	CASSQGADTEAFF	TGCGCCAGCAGCCAAGGGGCAGACACTGAAGCTTTCTTT
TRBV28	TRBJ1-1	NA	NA	CASSFAGLMNTEAFF	TGTGCCAGCAGTTTCGCGGGACTAATGAACACTGAAGCTTTCTTT
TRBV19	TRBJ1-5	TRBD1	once	CASSIRRQGVVRSNQPQHF	TGTGCCAGTAGTATACGCCGACAGGGGGTGGTTCGTAGCAATCAGCCCCAGCATTTT
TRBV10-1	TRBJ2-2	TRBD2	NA	CASPIGGARRHTGELFF	TGCGCCAGCCCTATCGGGGGGGCCCGACGACACACCGGGGAGCTGTTTTTT
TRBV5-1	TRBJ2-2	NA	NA	CASSLGGANTGELFF	TGCGCCAGCAGCTTGGGTGGGGCTAACACCGGGGAGCTGTTTTTT
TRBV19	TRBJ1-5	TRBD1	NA	CASSIRQGSYSNQPQHF	TGTGCCAGTAGTATCCGACAGGGTAGCTATAGCAATCAGCCCCAGCATTTT
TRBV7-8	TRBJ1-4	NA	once	CASRNREKLFF	TGTGCCAGCAGAAACAGGGAAAAACTGTTTTTT